This T cell receptor beta chain was sequenced for a study of human T cells and chemical hapten exposure. Study-wide results and caveats: No change in TCRs above 1 in 1000 frequency was produced by DPC sensitization.

Library construction involved attaching unique molecular identifiers to individual cDNA molecules, which allowed quantitative, reproducible TCR counting. Per the original methods: Counts of TCRs in each sample centred on a median of around 99,000 and extended from about 20,000 to 690,000. Each CDR3 protein is one row after TCRdb ran MiXCR on the RACE reads. The V and J calls here are based on TCRdb, not the publication. The sample shows more than 90,000 distinct CDR3 sequences, over 9.5% of them seen only once. As to time point: patch test 2, 6 weeks after DPC sensitization. The treatment: therapeutic diphenylcyclopropenone sensitization with weekly scalp DPC. Sample donors consisted of patients with alopecia, aged 18 to 70 years, who were suitable for DPC. This clonotype was recorded at least ten times. Its antigen remains unknown. The V gene's germline CDR1 is LNHNV and CDR2 YYDKDF (reference sequence). V was trimmed by 0 bases and J by 1 base, leaving 7 bases between them. The CDR3 totals 15 residues.

The sequences come from whole blood, collected in connection with sensitization to the hapten diphenylcyclopropenone (DPC). This rearrangement joins TRBV15 to TRBJ1-3; D uncertain. This sequence originates from a woman in her thirties or forties with alopecia areata. Some clones in this sample may be carry-over from other donors' samples. The CDR3 DNA follows: TGTGCCACCAGCAGAGATCCCACTTCTGGAAACACCATATATTTT. It encodes CATSRDPTSGNTIYF.